This is a list of T cell receptor beta chains from one sample in a study of blood T cell repertoires in COVID-19. The assay was immunoSEQ multiplex PCR, and TCRdb's table has in-frame clones only and misses some. The data hold approximately 200,000 clones, with 82% observed a single time. Source material: PBMCs or T cells enriched from blood (not recorded which). The receptors stem from a man between 40 and 49 years old who had recovered from COVID-19. CDR3s include the opening cysteine and the closing phenylalanine or tryptophan. Fields, in order: J gene, clone size, V gene, D gene, CDR3 protein, CDR3 DNA. The D gene is left open where the match is weak. Clone size, where shown, is once, few, many, or a class for clones that have expanded.

TRBJ2-5 | - | TRBV19 | TRBD2 | CASRTASGGETQYF | TGTGCCAGTAGGACCGCTTCGGGGGGGGAGACCCAGTACTTC
TRBJ1-1 | - | TRBV7-9 | TRBD1 | CASSTSDRGRAFF | TGTGCCAGCAGCACTTCGGACAGGGGGCGAGCTTTCTTT
TRBJ2-7 | - | TRBV7-9 | TRBD1 | CASSGTGASSYEQYF | TGTGCCAGCAGCGGGACAGGGGCCAGCTCCTACGAGCAGTACTTC
TRBJ2-1 | - | TRBV7-2 | - | CASSLATPHNEQFF | TGTGCCAGCAGCTTAGCCACACCCCACAATGAGCAGTTCTTC
TRBJ1-2 | - | TRBV10-3 | - | CAISDSPGKRASYGYTF | TGTGCCATCAGTGACTCCCCGGGAAAGCGGGCCTCCTATGGCTACACCTTC
TRBJ1-3 | - | TRBV19 | TRBD1 | CASSFTPRGAGGNTIYF | TGTGCCAGTAGCTTCACCCCCAGGGGGGCCGGTGGAAACACCATATATTTT
TRBJ2-5 | - | TRBV11-2 | TRBD2 | CASSPRTLGLAGETQYF | TGTGCCAGCAGCCCGAGGACCTTGGGACTAGCGGGGGAGACCCAGTACTTC
TRBJ2-1 | - | TRBV5-1 | - | CASSPGSSPNEQFF | TGCGCCAGCAGCCCGGGGAGTAGTCCCAATGAGCAGTTCTTC
TRBJ1-4 | few | TRBV30 | TRBD1 | CAWSVTGRGEKLFF | TGTGCCTGGAGTGTGACAGGGCGGGGTGAAAAACTGTTTTTT
TRBJ1-2 | once | TRBV10-3 | TRBD1 | CAISDDRGGGYTF | TGTGCCATCAGTGACGACAGGGGAGGGGGCTACACCTTC
TRBJ2-7 | - | TRBV18 | - | CASSWGPNYDYEQYF | TGTGCCAGCTCATGGGGGCCGAATTATGACTACGAGCAGTACTTC
TRBJ1-5 | - | TRBV12-3/TRBV12-4 | - | CASSQQLDQPQHF | TGTGCCAGCAGCCAACAGCTCGATCAGCCCCAGCATTTT
TRBJ2-7 | many | TRBV12-3/TRBV12-4 | - | CASSPTGTEQYF | TGTGCCAGCAGTCCCACAGGGACCGAGCAGTACTTC
TRBJ1-2 | - | TRBV28 | - | CAIKTGTNYGYTF | TGTGCCATCAAAACAGGTACCAACTATGGCTACACCTTC
TRBJ1-5 | few | TRBV6-1 | - | CASSEGWGGNQPQHF | TGTGCCAGCAGTGAAGGGTGGGGAGGGAATCAGCCCCAGCATTTT
TRBJ2-3 | - | TRBV29-1 | - | CSVVGSRTDTQYF | TGCAGCGTTGTCGGGAGTCGCACAGATACGCAGTATTTT
TRBJ1-6 | - | TRBV4-3 | - | CASSQEHSSYNSPLHF | TGCGCCAGCAGCCAAGAGCACAGCTCCTATAATTCACCCCTCCACTTT
TRBJ1-5 | - | TRBV10-3 | TRBD1 | CAIRANTGGLDQPQHF | TGTGCCATCAGGGCAAATACAGGGGGTCTGGATCAGCCCCAGCATTTT
TRBJ1-2 | - | TRBV6-5 | - | CASSHQKDGYTF | TGTGCCAGCAGTCACCAGAAAGATGGCTACACCTTC
TRBJ2-5 | - | TRBV24-1 | TRBD1 | CATSGLQGAGVETQYF | TGTGCCACCAGTGGCCTTCAGGGGGCAGGAGTGGAGACCCAGTACTTC
TRBJ1-1 | - | TRBV19 | - | CASSIDREGEAFF | TGTGCCAGTAGTATAGATCGTGAGGGTGAAGCTTTCTTT
TRBJ1-6 | - | TRBV6-6 | TRBD1 | CASSASLSGGSSPLHF | TGTGCCAGCAGTGCCTCGCTGTCAGGGGGAAGTTCACCCCTCCACTTT
TRBJ1-2 | - | TRBV11-2 | TRBD1 | CASSSGTGVLNTF | TGTGCCAGCAGCTCTGGGACAGGGGTGTTAAACACCTTC
TRBJ1-1 | - | TRBV6-1 | - | CASSEQIQNTEAFF | TGTGCCAGCAGTGAACAGATCCAGAACACTGAAGCTTTCTTT
TRBJ2-4 | once | TRBV6-2/TRBV6-3 | TRBD2 | CASSRTSGRADGF | TGTGCCAGCAGTCGGACTAGCGGGAGGGCCGACGGGTTC
TRBJ1-6 | - | TRBV7-9 | TRBD1 | CASSSTGTGNSPLHF | TGTGCCAGCAGCTCCACCGGGACAGGCAATTCACCCCTCCACTTT
TRBJ1-2 | - | TRBV18 | TRBD1 | CASSPRDRDLGGYTF | TGTGCCAGCTCACCAAGGGACAGGGATTTGGGCGGCTACACCTTC
TRBJ2-3 | few | TRBV11-3 | - | CASSLGVGSGDTQYF | TGTGCCAGCAGCTTAGGGGTCGGGAGTGGAGATACGCAGTATTTT